This is a list of T cell receptor beta chains from one sample in a study of a mutant IDH1 vaccine in newly diagnosed glioma. Assay used: immunoSEQ multiplex PCR; TCRdb lists only in-frame clones, some missing. The sample carries 35,000 to 50,000 clones, 92% recorded once. Which antigens these TCRs recognize remains unknown. The source was PBMCs, collected from a glioma patient whose treatment included an IDH1 peptide vaccine. The source of these receptors is a man in his fifties or sixties with glioma. The CDR3 runs from the conserved cysteine through the conserved F or W. The D gene is left open where the match is weak. Expanded clones are given a class, and other clones once, few, many or no size at all.

clone size,J gene,D gene,CDR3 length,V gene,CDR3 protein,CDR3 DNA
.,TRBJ2-3,TRBD1,14,TRBV11-3,CASSPGTGADTQYF,TGTGCCAGCAGCCCCGGGACAGGGGCAGATACGCAGTATTTT
.,TRBJ1-6,.,16,TRBV5-8,CASSQDSYSYNSPLHF,TGTGCCAGCAGCCAGGACAGTTACTCCTATAATTCACCCCTCCACTTT
.,TRBJ2-7,.,11,TRBV2,CASGQNYEQYF,TGTGCCAGCGGGCAGAATTACGAGCAGTACTTC
.,TRBJ2-4,TRBD1,15,TRBV11-2,CASSLGQGAGSIQYF,TGTGCCAGCAGCTTAGGACAGGGGGCTGGAAGCATTCAGTACTTC
.,TRBJ2-3,TRBD2,16,TRBV18,CASSPLAAGEGDTQYF,TGTGCCAGCTCACCATTGGCGGCGGGGGAAGGAGATACGCAGTATTTT
.,TRBJ2-1,TRBD1,13,TRBV9,CASSETGLNEQFF,TGTGCCAGCAGCGAGACAGGGTTGAATGAGCAGTTCTTC
.,TRBJ2-7,TRBD2,15,TRBV27,CASSLWGGVGYEQYF,TGTGCCAGCAGTTTGTGGGGGGGTGTCGGTTACGAGCAGTACTTC
.,TRBJ1-3,.,12,TRBV10-3,CAISERGNTIYF,TGTGCCATCAGTGAGAGGGGAAACACCATATATTTT
.,TRBJ2-7,TRBD2,15,TRBV4-1,CASSQDPTSGYEQYF,TGCGCCAGCAGCCAAGACCCGACTAGCGGCTACGAGCAGTACTTC
.,TRBJ2-6,TRBD2,16,TRBV5-1,CASNRRGVSGANVLTF,TGCGCCAGCAACCGGCGGGGGGTCTCTGGGGCCAACGTCCTGACTTTC
.,TRBJ1-1,.,14,TRBV7-9,CASTPTGYSTEAFF,TGTGCCAGCACCCCGACAGGCTACAGCACTGAAGCTTTCTTT
once,TRBJ2-2,TRBD1,15,TRBV9,CASSPGQEDTGELFF,TGTGCCAGCAGCCCAGGACAGGAGGACACCGGGGAGCTGTTTTTT
.,TRBJ2-1,.,16,TRBV7-2,CASSLASRPTYNEQFF,TGTGCCAGCAGCTTAGCGTCGAGACCAACCTACAATGAGCAGTTCTTC
once,TRBJ2-5,.,15,TRBV10-2,CASSVGREYQETQYF,TGCGCCAGCAGTGTCGGTAGGGAGTACCAAGAGACCCAGTACTTC
.,TRBJ1-1,.,16,TRBV5-1,CASSLAPGAPNTEAFF,TGCGCCAGCAGCTTGGCCCCAGGGGCCCCGAACACTGAAGCTTTCTTT
.,TRBJ2-7,TRBD1,15,TRBV28,CASSPGTGNVYEQYF,TGTGCCAGCAGTCCTGGGACAGGGAACGTTTACGAGCAGTACTTC
.,TRBJ2-7,TRBD1,14,TRBV5-1,CASSLTGQGSEQYF,TGCGCCAGCAGCTTGACGGGACAGGGGTCCGAGCAGTACTTC
.,TRBJ2-7,TRBD1,14,TRBV25-1,CASRETGASSEQYF,TGTGCCAGCAGGGAGACAGGGGCTTCTTCCGAGCAGTACTTC
.,TRBJ2-1,TRBD2,16,TRBV5-6,CASSLVIGGENNEQFF,TGTGCCAGCAGCTTGGTTATCGGGGGGGAGAACAATGAGCAGTTCTTC
.,TRBJ2-3,.,15,TRBV19,CATSRGGTSTDTQYF,TGTGCCACCTCCAGGGGGGGTACTAGCACAGATACGCAGTATTTT
.,TRBJ2-1,.,16,TRBV29-1,CSVSSALSGSYNEQFF,TGCAGCGTGTCCTCCGCGTTGAGCGGCTCCTACAATGAGCAGTTCTTC
.,TRBJ1-4,.,17,TRBV7-3,CASSLRSGAATNEKLFF,TGTGCCAGCAGCTTGAGGAGTGGGGCTGCAACTAATGAAAAACTGTTTTTT
.,TRBJ2-7,.,12,TRBV19,CASSAHLGEQYF,TGTGCCAGTAGTGCCCATCTTGGCGAGCAGTACTTC
once,TRBJ2-7,.,15,TRBV14,CASSQGHRASVEQYF,TGTGCCAGCAGCCAAGGGCACCGGGCTAGCGTCGAGCAGTACTTC
once,TRBJ2-3,.,14,TRBV7-3,CASSYNRDTDTQYF,TGTGCCAGCAGCTACAACAGGGACACAGATACGCAGTATTTT
.,TRBJ1-1,.,13,TRBV6-5,CASKLDGATEAFF,TGTGCCAGCAAATTGGACGGCGCAACTGAAGCTTTCTTT
.,TRBJ2-7,TRBD1,15,TRBV7-6,CASSPQGTGPYEQYF,TGTGCCAGCAGCCCCCAAGGGACAGGGCCATACGAGCAGTACTTC
.,TRBJ2-3,.,16,TRBV25-1,CASSELAGTSTDTQYF,TGTGCCAGCAGTGAACTGGCAGGGACTAGCACAGATACGCAGTATTTT